This T cell receptor (beta chain) was captured in a study of blood T cell repertoires in COVID-19. Study details: In each case, the material was cDNA or gDNA derived from T cells, B-cell-depleted T cells, or PBMCs.

The CDR3 contains 13 residues. Deletions cut 2 bases from V and 3 bases from J, with 7 bases between. Study processing details: Amplification of reference gene primers was used by the study to estimate nucleated cell counts. Libraries were prepared by immunoSEQ multiplex PCR; TCRdb keeps only in-frame clonotypes and omits some of them. The DNA gave D and trimming, while V, J and clone size come from that table. The table records roughly 160,000 clones, approximately 86% of them present only once. The TCR sequence derives from a woman aged 80 or over with COVID-19, enrolled during active disease. The sample consisted of peripheral blood. J is TRBJ1-2 and V is TRBV12-3 or TRBV12-4; D call uncertain. CDR3 amino acids: CASSLMGDYGYTF. Here the CDR3 DNA reads TGTGCCAGCAGTTTAATGGGAGACTATGGCTACACCTTC.